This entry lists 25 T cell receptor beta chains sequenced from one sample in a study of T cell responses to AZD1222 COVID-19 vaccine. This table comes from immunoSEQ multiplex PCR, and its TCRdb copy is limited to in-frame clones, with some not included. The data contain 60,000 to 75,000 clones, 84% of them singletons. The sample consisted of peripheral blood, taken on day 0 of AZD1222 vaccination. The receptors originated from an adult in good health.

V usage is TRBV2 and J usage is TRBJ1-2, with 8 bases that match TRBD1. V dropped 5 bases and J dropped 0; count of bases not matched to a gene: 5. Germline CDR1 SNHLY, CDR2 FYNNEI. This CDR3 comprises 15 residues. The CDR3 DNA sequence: TGTGCCAGCAGTATCAGGGGGCGGTCTAACTATGGCTACACCTTC. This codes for CASSIRGRSNYGYTF.

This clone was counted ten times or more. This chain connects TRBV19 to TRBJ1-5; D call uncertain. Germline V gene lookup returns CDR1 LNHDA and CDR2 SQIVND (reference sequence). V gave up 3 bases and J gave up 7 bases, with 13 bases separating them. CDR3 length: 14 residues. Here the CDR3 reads CASSMVPGRQPQHF. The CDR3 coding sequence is TGTGCCAGTAGTATGGTTCCCGGGAGGCAGCCCCAGCATTTT.

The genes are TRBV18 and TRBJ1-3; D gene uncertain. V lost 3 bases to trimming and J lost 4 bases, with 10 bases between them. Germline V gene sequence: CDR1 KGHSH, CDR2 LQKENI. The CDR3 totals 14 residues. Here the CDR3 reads CASSPEWAGNTIYF. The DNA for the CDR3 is TGTGCCAGCTCACCTGAGTGGGCCGGAAACACCATATATTTT.

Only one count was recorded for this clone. This CDR3 is CASSLREGASAEQYV. The CDR3 nucleotides read TGTGCCAGCAGCCTCCGGGAGGGCGCATCGGCCGAGCAGTACGTC. The V call is TRBV7-2, the J call TRBJ2-7, with 8 bases matching TRBD2. The CDR3 totals 15 residues. Germline assignment: CDR1 SGHTA and CDR2 FQGNSA. With 5 bases clipped from V and 6 bases from J, the junction kept 12 bases outside the gene matches.

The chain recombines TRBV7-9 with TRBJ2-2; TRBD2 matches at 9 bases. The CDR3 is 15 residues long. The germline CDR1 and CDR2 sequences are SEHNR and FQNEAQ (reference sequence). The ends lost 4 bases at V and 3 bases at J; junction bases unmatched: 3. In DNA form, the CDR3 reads TGTGCCAGCAGCTCCACTAGCGGGTACACCGGGGAGCTGTTTTTT. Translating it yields CASSSTSGYTGELFF.

The DNA of the CDR3 is TGTGCCAGCAGTTACCCAGACGGAGAGACCCAGTACTTC. It codes for CASSYPDGETQYF. The V gene is TRBV6-5, the J gene TRBJ2-5; D gene unclear. Trimming cost V 2 bases and J 4 bases, with 8 bases left between them. CDR3 size: 13 residues. The germline CDR1 and CDR2 sequences are MNHEY and SVGAGI.

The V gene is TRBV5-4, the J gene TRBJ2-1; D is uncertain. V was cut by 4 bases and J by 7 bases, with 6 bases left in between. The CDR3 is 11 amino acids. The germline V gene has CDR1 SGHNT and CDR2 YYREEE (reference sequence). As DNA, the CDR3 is TGTGCCAGCAGCATGCAAAATGAGCAGTTCTTC. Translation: CASSMQNEQFF.

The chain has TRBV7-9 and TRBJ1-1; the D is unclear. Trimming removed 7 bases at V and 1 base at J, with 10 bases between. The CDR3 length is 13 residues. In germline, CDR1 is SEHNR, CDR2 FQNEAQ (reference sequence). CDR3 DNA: TGTGCCAGCACCTCTAAGACGAACACTGAAGCTTTCTTT. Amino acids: CASTSKTNTEAFF.

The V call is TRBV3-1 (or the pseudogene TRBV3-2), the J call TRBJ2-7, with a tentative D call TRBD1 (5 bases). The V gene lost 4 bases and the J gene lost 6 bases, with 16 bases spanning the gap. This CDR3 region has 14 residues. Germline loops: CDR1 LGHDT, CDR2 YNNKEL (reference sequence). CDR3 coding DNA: TGTGCCAGCAGCCTCAGGGCCTCCCCGGGCGAGCAGTACTTC. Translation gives CASSLRASPGEQYF.

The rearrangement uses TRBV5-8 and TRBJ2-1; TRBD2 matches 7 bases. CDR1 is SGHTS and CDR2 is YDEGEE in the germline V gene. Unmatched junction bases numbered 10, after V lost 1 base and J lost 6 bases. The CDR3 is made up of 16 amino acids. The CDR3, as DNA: TGTGCCAGCAGCTTGTTGGTGGGAGGGGTAGTCAATGAGCAGTTCTTC. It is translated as CASSLLVGGVVNEQFF.

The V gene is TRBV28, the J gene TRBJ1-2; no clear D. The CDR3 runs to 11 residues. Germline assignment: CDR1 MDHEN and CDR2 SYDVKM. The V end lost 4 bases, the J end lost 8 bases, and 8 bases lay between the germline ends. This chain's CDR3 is CASSYLWGYTF. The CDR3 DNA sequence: TGTGCCAGCAGTTACCTTTGGGGCTACACCTTC.

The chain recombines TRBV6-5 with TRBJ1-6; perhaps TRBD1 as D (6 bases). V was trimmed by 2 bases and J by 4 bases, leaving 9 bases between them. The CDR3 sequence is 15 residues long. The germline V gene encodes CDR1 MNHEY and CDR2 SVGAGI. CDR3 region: CASSYQGTYNSPLHF. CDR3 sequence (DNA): TGTGCCAGCAGTTACCAGGGGACATATAATTCACCCCTCCACTTT.

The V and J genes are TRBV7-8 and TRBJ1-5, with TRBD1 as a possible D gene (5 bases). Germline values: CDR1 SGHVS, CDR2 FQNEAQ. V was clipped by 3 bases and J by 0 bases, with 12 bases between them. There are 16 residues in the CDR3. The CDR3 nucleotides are TGTGCCAGCAGCTTCTGGGGGGGGAATAGCAATCAGCCCCAGCATTTT. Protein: CASSFWGGNSNQPQHF.

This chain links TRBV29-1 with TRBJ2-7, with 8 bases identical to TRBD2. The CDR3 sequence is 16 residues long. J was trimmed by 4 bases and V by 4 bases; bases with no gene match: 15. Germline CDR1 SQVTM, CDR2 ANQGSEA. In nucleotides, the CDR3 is TGCAGCGTTGTATCCAGCGCGGGAGGAATTGCGTACGAGCAGTACTTC. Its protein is CSVVSSAGGIAYEQYF.

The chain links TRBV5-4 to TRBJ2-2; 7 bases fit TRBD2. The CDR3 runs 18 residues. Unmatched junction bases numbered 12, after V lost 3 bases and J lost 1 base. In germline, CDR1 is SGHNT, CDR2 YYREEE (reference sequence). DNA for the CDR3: TGTGCCAGCAGCTCCCTCGCGGGGAGGGCCCGGAACACCGGGGAGCTGTTTTTT. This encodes CASSSLAGRARNTGELFF.

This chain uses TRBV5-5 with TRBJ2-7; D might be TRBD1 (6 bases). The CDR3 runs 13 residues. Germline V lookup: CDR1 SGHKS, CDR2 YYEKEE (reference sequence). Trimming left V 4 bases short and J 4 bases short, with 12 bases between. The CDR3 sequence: CASSPLDSYEQYV. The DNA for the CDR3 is TGTGCCAGCAGCCCCTTGGACAGTTACGAGCAGTACGTC.

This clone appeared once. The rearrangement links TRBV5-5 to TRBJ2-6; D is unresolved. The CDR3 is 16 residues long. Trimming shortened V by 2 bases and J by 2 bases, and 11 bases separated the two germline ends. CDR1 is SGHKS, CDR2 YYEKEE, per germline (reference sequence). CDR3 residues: CASSFLTPPGANVLTF. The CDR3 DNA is TGTGCCAGCAGCTTCCTTACCCCGCCTGGGGCCAACGTCCTGACTTTC.

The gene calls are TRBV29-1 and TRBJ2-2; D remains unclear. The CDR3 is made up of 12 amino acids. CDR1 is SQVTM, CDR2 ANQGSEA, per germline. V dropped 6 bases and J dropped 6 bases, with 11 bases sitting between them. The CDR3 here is CSVAPTSGELFF. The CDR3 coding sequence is TGCAGCGTGGCCCCTACGTCCGGGGAGCTGTTTTTT.

For the CDR3, the DNA is TGTGCCAGCAGCGTAGGGGGCGGGAGAATCACGGGAGGTGAGCAGTTCTTC. Translated, it gives CASSVGGGRITGGEQFF. The chain recombines TRBV9 with TRBJ2-1; 7 nucleotides line up with TRBD2. The CDR3 runs to 17 residues. The germline CDR1 and CDR2 sequences are SGDLS and YYNGEE. V was pared by 0 bases and J by 9 bases, with 15 bases of the junction left unmatched.

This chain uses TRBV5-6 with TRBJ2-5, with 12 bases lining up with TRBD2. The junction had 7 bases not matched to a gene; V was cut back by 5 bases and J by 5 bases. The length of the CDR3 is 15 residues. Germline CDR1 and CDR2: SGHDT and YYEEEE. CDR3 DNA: TGTGCCAGCAGTTCCGGACTAGCGGGGTGGGAGACCCAGTACTTC. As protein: CASSSGLAGWETQYF. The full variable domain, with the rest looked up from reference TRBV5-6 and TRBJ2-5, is DAGVTQSPTHLIKTRGQQVTLRCSPKSGHDTVSWYQQALGQGPQFIFQYYEEEERQRGNFPDRFSGHQFPNYSSELNVNALLLGDSALYLCASSSGLAGWETQYFGPGTRLLVL.

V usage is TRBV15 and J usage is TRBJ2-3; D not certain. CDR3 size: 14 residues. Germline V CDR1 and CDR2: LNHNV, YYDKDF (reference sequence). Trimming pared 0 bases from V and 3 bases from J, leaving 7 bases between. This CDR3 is CATSREMATDTQYF. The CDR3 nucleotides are TGTGCCACCAGCAGAGAAATGGCAACAGATACGCAGTATTTT.

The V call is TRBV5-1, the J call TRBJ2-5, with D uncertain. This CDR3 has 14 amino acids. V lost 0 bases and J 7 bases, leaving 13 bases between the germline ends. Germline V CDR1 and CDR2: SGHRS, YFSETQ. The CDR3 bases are TGCGCCAGCAGCTTGGGACTCGATCGGGTGACCCAGTACTTC. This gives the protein CASSLGLDRVTQYF.

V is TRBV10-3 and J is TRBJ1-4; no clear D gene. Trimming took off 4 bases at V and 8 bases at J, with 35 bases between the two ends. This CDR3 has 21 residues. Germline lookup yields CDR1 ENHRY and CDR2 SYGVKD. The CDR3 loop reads CAISVRRPGEGQNEYKEKLFF. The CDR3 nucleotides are TGTGCCATCAGTGTCCGGCGGCCGGGTGAAGGGCAAAACGAATATAAGGAAAAACTGTTTTTT.

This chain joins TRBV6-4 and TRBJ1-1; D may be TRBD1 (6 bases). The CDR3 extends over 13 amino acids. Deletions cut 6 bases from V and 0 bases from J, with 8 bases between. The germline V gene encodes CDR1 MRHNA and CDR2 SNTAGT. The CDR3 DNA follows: TGTGCCAGCAGAAGGGGGTTGAACACTGAAGCTTTCTTT. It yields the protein CASRRGLNTEAFF.

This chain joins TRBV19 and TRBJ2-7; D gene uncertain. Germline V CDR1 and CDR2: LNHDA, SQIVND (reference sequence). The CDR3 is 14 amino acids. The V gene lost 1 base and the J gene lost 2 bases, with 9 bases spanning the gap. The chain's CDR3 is CASSIGGLTYEQYF. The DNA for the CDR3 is TGTGCCAGTAGTATAGGGGGATTAACCTACGAGCAGTACTTC.